The rows below give T cell receptor beta chains drawn from one sample of a study of cytomegalovirus exposure and HLA in healthy donors. The repertoire was sequenced with immunoSEQ multiplex PCR; TCRdb's copy has only in-frame clones and lacks some. This sample has approximately 150,000 clones, with about 80% found just once. The specimen was PBMCs. These receptors came from a man aged 40-49 years in good health and CMV-seropositive. Both conserved end residues are part of each CDR3. The D gene is left open where the match is weak. Size is stated for part of the rows, as once, few or many counts, or as a class when the clone is expanded.

TRBJ1-5,TRBV7-8,once,TRBD1,TGTGCCAGCAGCTTTTGGACAGGGGTGAATACTCAGCCCCAGCATTTT,CASSFWTGVNTQPQHF
TRBJ2-5,TRBV27,-,-,TGTGCCAGCAGTTCCAACCCCACTCGGGGGTCCCGGTCTGAGACCCAGTACTTC,CASSSNPTRGSRSETQYF
TRBJ2-1,TRBV12-5,-,-,TGTGCTAGTACGTGGAGCGTTTACAATGAGCAGTTCTTC,CASTWSVYNEQFF
TRBJ2-7,TRBV7-8,once,TRBD2,TGTGCCAGCACCCCCCGGGGGGGGGCCTACGAGCAGTACTTC,CASTPRGGAYEQYF
TRBJ1-1,TRBV11-3,-,TRBD1,TGTGCCAGCAGCACGACAGGGTTAACTGAAGCTTTCTTT,CASSTTGLTEAFF
TRBJ2-2,TRBV5-1,-,-,TGCGCCAGCAGCTCGCAGGGTGTCACCGGGGAGCTGTTTTTT,CASSSQGVTGELFF
TRBJ2-1,TRBV7-9,-,TRBD2,TGTGCCAGCAGGTCAAGACTAGCGGGGATGGCCTACAATGAGCAGTTCTTC,CASRSRLAGMAYNEQFF
TRBJ2-1,TRBV9,-,TRBD2,TGTGCCAGCAGCGTAGTGGCTAGCGGGAGGGATGAGCAGTTCTTC,CASSVVASGRDEQFF
TRBJ2-3,TRBV19,-,TRBD1,TGTGCCAGTAGTGGACAGGGGCTGGATACGCAGTATTTT,CASSGQGLDTQYF
TRBJ1-4,TRBV6-1,-,TRBD1,TGTGCCAGCAGTGAAGCGAGGGGTAGGGGACAGGTGAATACTAATGAAAAACTGTTTTTT,CASSEARGRGQVNTNEKLFF
TRBJ1-5,TRBV6-6,once,TRBD1,TGTGCCAGCAGTTACTCGGACAGGACGCCCACTCAGCCCCAGCATTTT,CASSYSDRTPTQPQHF
TRBJ1-2,TRBV14,-,TRBD1,TGTGCCAGCAGCCACGGGACAGGGGGATGGAGCGTGCGGGGCTACACCTTC,CASSHGTGGWSVRGYTF
TRBJ2-4,TRBV2,once,-,TGTGCCAGCAAGGACAAAAGGAGTTCAGTATCTCTAGCCAAAAACATTCAGTACTTC,CASKDKRSSVSLAKNIQYF
TRBJ2-3,TRBV7-9,-,TRBD2,TGTGCCAGCAGCATAGGACTAGCGGGAGCAGCAGATACGCAGTATTTT,CASSIGLAGAADTQYF
TRBJ1-6,TRBV11-3,-,-,TGTGCCAGCAGCTTAGGGGGCGGCAGGGATCGCCTAAGATCACCCCTCCACTTT,CASSLGGGRDRLRSPLHF
TRBJ1-1,TRBV7-2,few,TRBD1,TGTGCCAGCAGCTGGGGACAGGGGAACACTGAAGCTTTCTTT,CASSWGQGNTEAFF
TRBJ2-5,TRBV27,-,TRBD2,TGTGCCAGCAGTACTAGCGGGTTCCCAGAGACCCAGTACTTC,CASSTSGFPETQYF
TRBJ2-7,TRBV5-4,-,-,TGTGCCAGCAGCTCCCGGGGTCAGGAATCCGAGCAGTACTTC,CASSSRGQESEQYF
TRBJ2-1,TRBV5-4,-,TRBD1,TGTGCCAGCAGCTTGGGCGGCAGGGGGTCCTACAATGAGCAGTTCTTC,CASSLGGRGSYNEQFF
TRBJ2-3,TRBV27,-,TRBD1,TGTGCCAGCAGTTTACTTTCTACAGGGGGAGCAGATACGCAGTATTTT,CASSLLSTGGADTQYF
TRBJ1-1,TRBV6-1,-,-,TGTGCCAGCATCGACAGGACGAACACTGAAGCTTTCTTT,CASIDRTNTEAFF
TRBJ2-6,TRBV9,-,TRBD1,TGTGCCAGCAGCGGCAGGCAGGGGGAGATTACCGGGGCCAACGTCCTGACTTTC,CASSGRQGEITGANVLTF
TRBJ2-1,TRBV6-1,-,-,TGTGCCAGCGGGGACAAAATGTTTGGTAATGAGCAGTTCTTC,CASGDKMFGNEQFF
TRBJ2-1,TRBV18,-,TRBD2,TGTGCCAGCTCACCCTTGACTAGCGGCGAGCAGTTCTTC,CASSPLTSGEQFF
TRBJ1-2,TRBV19,-,-,TGTGCCAGTAGTGGGCGGGACCTACCTCTCTATGGCTACACCTTC,CASSGRDLPLYGYTF
TRBJ2-7,TRBV6-6,-,TRBD1,TGTGCCAGCAGTAACCGGGACAGGGGCTACGAGCAGTACTTC,CASSNRDRGYEQYF
TRBJ2-3,TRBV27,-,TRBD2,TGTGCCAGCAGTTTATCGAGGGCGGGGGGGGGAGATACGCAGTATTTT,CASSLSRAGGGDTQYF
TRBJ2-5,TRBV30,-,-,TGTGCCTGGAGTAGAGGGGGTATAGTTGATAGAGAGACCCAGTACTTC,CAWSRGGIVDRETQYF
TRBJ1-5,TRBV7-9,-,-,TGTGCCAGCAGCCGCGACAGTTATCAGCCCCAGCATTTT,CASSRDSYQPQHF
TRBJ1-5,TRBV28,-,TRBD1,TGTGCCAGCAGTGGACAGGGGGCCGGCGATCAGCCCCAGCATTTT,CASSGQGAGDQPQHF
TRBJ2-3,TRBV2,-,TRBD1,TGTGCCAGCACCCGGGACAGGGGTTCAGATACGCAGTATTTT,CASTRDRGSDTQYF
TRBJ1-4,TRBV9,-,TRBD1,TGTGCCAGCAGCGTTGACAGGGGAGGGAGTGAAAAACTGTTTTTT,CASSVDRGGSEKLFF
TRBJ2-3,TRBV7-2,-,-,TGTGCCAGCAGCCGGGTATCAGATACGCAGTATTTT,CASSRVSDTQYF
TRBJ2-7,TRBV18,once,-,TGTGCCAGCTCACCACAGAGGGACGAGCAGTACTTC,CASSPQRDEQYF
TRBJ2-1,TRBV5-1,-,TRBD2,TGCGCCAGCAGCTTGGCCGGGGGGAGGGAGCGGGAGCAGTTCTTC,CASSLAGGREREQFF
TRBJ1-2,TRBV5-1,few,TRBD1,TGCGCCAGCAGGCGGGACAGGGGATACAATGGCTACACCTTC,CASRRDRGYNGYTF
TRBJ2-5,TRBV7-7,-,-,TGTGCTAGCAGCTTAGCAGGGGACCAAGAGACCCAGTACTTC,CASSLAGDQETQYF
TRBJ1-2,TRBV29-1,-,TRBD1,TGCAGCGTGGGGGACAGCTATGGCTACACCTTC,CSVGDSYGYTF
TRBJ2-2,TRBV6-5,-,-,TGTGCCAGCAGGCCACTGACAGGGAACACCGGGGAGCTGTTTTTT,CASRPLTGNTGELFF
TRBJ2-3,TRBV19,-,-,TGTGCCAGTAGTATTCATTTCACAGATACGCAGTATTTT,CASSIHFTDTQYF
TRBJ2-6,TRBV28,-,-,TGTGCCAGCAGCTCAGAAAGCTCTGGGGCCAACGGCCTGACTTTC,CASSSESSGANGLTF
TRBJ2-7,TRBV5-6,-,TRBD2,TGTGCCAGCAGCTTGGAGACTAGCGGGATCTACGAGCAGTACTTC,CASSLETSGIYEQYF
TRBJ1-6,TRBV28,-,TRBD1,TGTGCCAGCAGTTTACCCGGACAGGAATATTCACCCCTCCACTTT,CASSLPGQEYSPLHF
TRBJ2-1,TRBV6-6,-,TRBD2,TGTGCCAGCAGCGGACTAGCGGAGAATTTCCAGGGTGAGCAGTTCTTC,CASSGLAENFQGEQFF
TRBJ2-7,TRBV29-1,-,TRBD1,TGCAGCGTTCTTACAGGGGTAAGCTACGAGCAGTACTTC,CSVLTGVSYEQYF
TRBJ2-7,TRBV4-1,-,TRBD2,TGCGCCAGCAGCCAAGTGGCTAGCGGGAGGGTTGGGGAGCAGTACTTC,CASSQVASGRVGEQYF
TRBJ1-5,TRBV9,-,-,TGTGCCAGCAGCGTAGAGGATGATGGGGAGAAGCATTTT,CASSVEDDGEKHF
TRBJ2-3,TRBV5-1,-,-,TGCGCCAGCAGCTTGGTTAGCGGCACAGATACGCAGTATTTT,CASSLVSGTDTQYF
TRBJ2-1,TRBV19,-,TRBD2,TGTTCAAGTACGGTAGCGGGAGGGAGCTCCTACAATGAGCAGTTCTTC,CSSTVAGGSSYNEQFF
TRBJ1-3,TRBV7-9,-,-,TGTGCCAGCAGCTTACAGCTAGCTGAAGGAAACACCATATATTTT,CASSLQLAEGNTIYF
TRBJ2-7,TRBV5-1,-,-,TGCGCCAGACTGCGGGGGACATTATTTTCCTACGAGCAGTACTTC,CARLRGTLFSYEQYF
TRBJ2-6,TRBV9,once,TRBD1,TGTGCCAGCTCAGGGGGTCTGAGGGCCAACGTCCTGACTTTC,CASSGGLRANVLTF
TRBJ2-7,TRBV19,-,TRBD2,TGTGCCAGTAGTATAGGGAGCGGGAGGGCCGAGCAGTACTTC,CASSIGSGRAEQYF
TRBJ2-1,TRBV2,-,TRBD1,TGTGCCAGCAGTGAGGGGCAGGGGGCCCGGAATGAGCAGTTCTTC,CASSEGQGARNEQFF
TRBJ1-5,TRBV7-2,-,TRBD1,TGTGCCAGCAGCTTAGCAGGCCAGGGGGAGATTAGCAATCAGCCCCAGCATTTT,CASSLAGQGEISNQPQHF
TRBJ1-3,TRBV2,few,TRBD1,TGTGCCATACAGGGGGCTGGAAACACCATATATTTT,CAIQGAGNTIYF
TRBJ1-2,TRBV13,-,TRBD1,TGTGCCAGCAGACGGCGACAGGGAGAAGATACCTTC,CASRRRQGEDTF
TRBJ2-3,TRBV15,few,-,TGTGCCACCAGCAGAGATATTGGGAGTACAGATACGCAGTATTTT,CATSRDIGSTDTQYF
TRBJ1-2,TRBV28,-,-,TGTGCCAGCAGTTTACTAACAGGGTTCGGCTACACCTTC,CASSLLTGFGYTF
TRBJ2-7,TRBV7-2,-,-,TGTGCCAGCAGCTCCCGTGGGAGTTACGAGCAGTACTTC,CASSSRGSYEQYF